The 21 T cell receptor beta chains below come from one sample, sequenced in a study of human CD8 memory T cell subsets (dated by TCRdb to the early 2020s). A Human TCR Profiling Kit was used to prepare UMI-labeled 5' RACE TCRbeta libraries. After TCRdb reprocessed the reads, each CDR3 protein sequence was kept as one row, without DNA. The sample's records list some 10,000 distinct CDR3 sequences. Just over 20% of the sample rests with the top ten. What was sequenced was CD8+ T cells from PBMCs. These receptors were obtained from a human donor in good health.

V is TRBV7-2 and J is TRBJ2-3. This CDR3 region has 16 residues. Germline values: CDR1 SGHTA, CDR2 FQGNSA. CDR3 amino acids: CASSLFLRSSTDTQYF.

The CDR3: CASRPRGGNQPQHF. The chain has TRBV6-5 and TRBJ1-5. Germline values: CDR1 MNHEY, CDR2 SVGAGI. This CDR3 comprises 14 residues.

The chain links TRBV10-2 to TRBJ1-1; TCRdb picks TRBD1, but there is no DNA to check that call. Germline V lookup: CDR1 WSHSY, CDR2 SAAADI. CDR3 length: 13 residues. The CDR3 region is CASSGQQGTEAFF.

The rearrangement links TRBV29-1 to TRBJ2-7. Germline CDR1 and CDR2: SQVTM and ANQGSEA. CDR3 size: 14 residues. The CDR3 loop is CSVVGQGDSYEQYF.

The J gene is TRBJ2-2, the V gene TRBV6-5. The CDR3 spans 11 residues. Germline V CDR1 and CDR2: MNHEY, SVGAGI. The CDR3 loop is CASRYTGELFF.

CDR3 amino acids: CATSRGLSSGNTIYF. This chain links TRBV5-6 with TRBJ1-3. The CDR3 loop spans 15 amino acids. Germline-derived CDR1 and CDR2 are SGHDT and YYEEEE.

The gene calls are TRBV10-3 and TRBJ2-1. Per the germline V gene, CDR1 is ENHRY and CDR2 is SYGVKD. The CDR3 spans 11 residues. This chain's CDR3 is CALRDEDEQFF.

The J gene is TRBJ1-1, the V gene TRBV4-1; TCRdb names TRBD1, which stays unverified in the absence of DNA. In germline, CDR1 is MGHRA, CDR2 YSYEKL. This CDR3 spans 11 amino acids. CDR3 loop: CASSQQGGAFF.

CDR3 protein: CASSSSSYNEQFF. This rearrangement joins TRBV5-4 to TRBJ2-1. Germline values: CDR1 SGHNT, CDR2 YYREEE (reference sequence). This CDR3 contains 13 residues.

The rearrangement joins TRBV19 to TRBJ2-7; the TCRdb D gene call, TRBD1, has no DNA to confirm it. CDR1 and CDR2 (germline): LNHDA, SQIVND (reference sequence). CDR3 length: 15 amino acids. The CDR3 loop reads CASKGLYLGAAEQYF.

The CDR3 region is CASIGQGTYEQYF. J is TRBJ2-7 and V is TRBV28; TCRdb's D gene call, TRBD1, goes unchecked for lack of DNA. The CDR3 contains 13 residues. The V gene's germline CDR1 is MDHEN and CDR2 SYDVKM.

The chain couples TRBV14 to TRBJ2-7; TCRdb indicates TRBD1, and absent DNA this call remains unverified. This CDR3 is 14 amino acids long. Per germline, CDR1 SGHDN and CDR2 FVKESK. The CDR3 loop is CASSQGAGPYEQYF.

The chain carries TRBV20-1 and TRBJ1-2; TCRdb's D gene call, TRBD1, goes unchecked for lack of DNA. The CDR3 loop spans 14 amino acids. CDR1 is DFQATT and CDR2 is SNEGSKA in the germline V gene (reference sequence). CDR3: CRAPQADVNYGYTF.

The genes are TRBV19 and TRBJ2-1. CDR1 and CDR2 from the germline V gene are LNHDA and SQIVND (reference sequence). This CDR3 spans 15 amino acids. The CDR3 loop is CASSMERTVHGEQFF.

The V and J genes are TRBV9 and TRBJ1-1; TCRdb lists TRBD1, though no DNA is available to test this call. CDR1 SGDLS and CDR2 YYNGEE come from the germline V gene. This CDR3 region has 19 residues. The CDR3 reads CASSARPQNSGPTGTEAFF.

The V call is TRBV19, the J call TRBJ1-1; TCRdb's D call of TRBD1 is untestable without DNA. Germline loops: CDR1 LNHDA, CDR2 SQIVND (reference sequence). The CDR3 sequence is 15 residues long. This chain's CDR3 is CASTLYGGVDTEAFF.

The chain is built from TRBV20-1 and TRBJ2-3; the D gene TCRdb calls, TRBD2, cannot be checked with no DNA. The germline CDR1 and CDR2 sequences are DFQATT and SNEGSKA (reference sequence). This CDR3 comprises 17 residues. The CDR3 loop reads CSSAGTQTTLIHRYAVF.

The chain joins TRBV13 to TRBJ2-2; TCRdb names TRBD1, which stays unverified in the absence of DNA. The CDR3 consists of 17 residues. Germline V gives CDR1 PRHDT, CDR2 FYEKMQ (reference sequence). CDR3: CASSLLPGQGDTGELFF.

This chain connects TRBV15 to TRBJ1-5. CDR3 length: 14 amino acids. Germline CDR1 and CDR2: LNHNV and YYDKDF (reference sequence). The CDR3 sequence: CATSPHRSNQPQHF.

The chain has TRBV20-1 and TRBJ2-7. Germline lookup yields CDR1 DFQATT and CDR2 SNEGSKA (reference sequence). The CDR3 spans 11 residues. The CDR3: CSAGSSYEQYF.

The CDR3 is CASSIGDGTDTQYF. The V call is TRBV14, the J call TRBJ2-3; absent DNA, TCRdb's TRBD1 call cannot be checked. CDR3 length equals 14 residues. CDR1 is SGHDN and CDR2 is FVKESK in the germline V gene.